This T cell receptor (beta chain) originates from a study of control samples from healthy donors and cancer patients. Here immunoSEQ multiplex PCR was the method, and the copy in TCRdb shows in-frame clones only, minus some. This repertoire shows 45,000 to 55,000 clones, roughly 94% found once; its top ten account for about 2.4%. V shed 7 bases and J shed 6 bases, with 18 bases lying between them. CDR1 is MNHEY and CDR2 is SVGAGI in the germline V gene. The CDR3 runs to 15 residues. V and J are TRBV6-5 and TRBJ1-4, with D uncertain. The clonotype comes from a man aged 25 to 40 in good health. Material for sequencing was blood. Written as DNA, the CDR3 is TGTGCCAGCACCCAAGGGTTGGTGCGGGATGAAAAACTGTTTTTT. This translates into CASTQGLVRDEKLFF.